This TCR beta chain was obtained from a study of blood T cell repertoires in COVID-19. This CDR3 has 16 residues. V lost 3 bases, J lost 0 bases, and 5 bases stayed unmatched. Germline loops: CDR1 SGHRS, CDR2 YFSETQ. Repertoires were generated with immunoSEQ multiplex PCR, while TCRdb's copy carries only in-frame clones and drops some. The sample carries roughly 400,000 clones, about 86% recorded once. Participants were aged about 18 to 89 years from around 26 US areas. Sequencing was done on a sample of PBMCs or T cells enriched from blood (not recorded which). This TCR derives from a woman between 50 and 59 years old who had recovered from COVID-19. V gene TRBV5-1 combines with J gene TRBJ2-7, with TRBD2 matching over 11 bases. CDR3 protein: CASSSLSGGDSYEQYF. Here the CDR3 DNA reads TGCGCCAGCAGCTCTCTTAGCGGGGGGGACTCCTACGAGCAGTACTTC.